These 18 T cell receptor beta chains originate from one sample sequenced in a study of T cells in Graves' hyperthyroidism and ophthalmopathy. TCR beta CDR3 regions were amplified from RNA transcripts. First-round RT-PCR with HTBI primers amplified the TCR CDR3 region. MiXCR was run by TCRdb on the multiplex PCR reads, yielding one entry per CDR3 protein. Among approximately 630,000 distinct CDR3 sequences listed, roughly 15% were seen once. Material for sequencing was blood. The source of these receptors is a woman in her 30s with Graves' hyperthyroidism.

At least ten counts were recorded for this clonotype. This sequence joins TRBV9 and TRBJ1-1; D remains ambiguous. This CDR3 is built from 14 residues. Germline values: CDR1 SGDLS, CDR2 YYNGEE. V shed 4 bases and J shed 4 bases, with 14 bases lying between them. The CDR3 DNA follows: TGTGCCAGCAGCTTCGGCAGTGGGAGCACTGAAGCTTTCTTT. It codes for CASSFGSGSTEAFF.

There are many counts of this clonotype. This chain joins TRBV6-6 and TRBJ2-1; TRBD1 is a possible D gene (6 bases). Deletions cut 2 bases from V and 1 base from J, with 9 bases between. The CDR3 is 15 residues long. Germline loops: CDR1 MNHNY, CDR2 SVGAGI (reference sequence). The CDR3 spells CASSYKGQSYNEQFF. The DNA for the CDR3 is TGTGCCAGCAGTTACAAGGGACAATCCTACAATGAGCAGTTCTTC.

This clonotype was detected many times. The chain is built from TRBV20-1 and TRBJ2-1; TRBD2 matches 11 bases. Germline values: CDR1 DFQATT, CDR2 SNEGSKA (reference sequence). V was pared by 7 bases and J by 7 bases, with 12 bases of the junction left unmatched. The CDR3 is 15 residues long. This CDR3 is CSVIAGGFSVNEQFF. The CDR3 region has the DNA TGCAGTGTTATAGCGGGAGGGTTTAGTGTGAATGAGCAGTTCTTC.

At least ten counts were recorded for this clonotype. J is TRBJ2-1 and V is TRBV18; the D is unclear. Trimming left V 6 bases short and J 5 bases short, with 8 bases between. Looked up from germline, CDR1 is KGHSH and CDR2 is LQKENI. This CDR3 region has 12 residues. The DNA of the CDR3 is TGTGCCAGCTCGCCCATAGACAATGAGCAGTTCTTC. Its translation: CASSPIDNEQFF. Variable domain in full (rest from reference TRBV18 and TRBJ2-1): NAGVMQNPRHLVRRRGQEARLRCSPMKGHSHVYWYRQLPEEGLKFMVYLQKENIIDESGMPKERFSAEFPKEGPSILRIQQVVRGDSAAYFCASSPIDNEQFFGPGTRLTVL.

Remarks on this clonotype: A read error is possible here, since a much larger clone lies one base away. The genes are TRBV5-6 and TRBJ1-3; 7 bases align to TRBD1. The CDR3 runs 13 residues. Germline CDR1 reads SGHDT; CDR2 reads YYEEEE. Trimming at V came to 3 bases and at J to 4 bases, leaving 1 base not matched to a gene. CDR3 residues: CASSSGQGNTIYF. The CDR3 bases are TGTGCCAGCAGCTCGGGACAGGGAAACACCATATATTTT.

The table lists this clonotype with a few counts. This sequence joins TRBV20-1 and TRBJ2-3; 12 bases are a match to TRBD2. The length of the CDR3 is 18 residues. Looked up from germline, CDR1 is DFQATT and CDR2 is SNEGSKA (reference sequence). The ends lost 4 bases at V and 0 bases at J; junction bases unmatched: 11. The CDR3 region is CSATGGASGRASTDTQYF. Written as DNA, the CDR3 is TGCAGTGCTACGGGAGGGGCTAGCGGGAGGGCTAGCACAGATACGCAGTATTTT.

The chain employs TRBV27 and TRBJ2-1; 12 bases map to TRBD2. The trim removed 6 bases at V and 8 bases at J, leaving 8 bases unmatched. From germline, CDR1 is MNHEY and CDR2 SMNVEV (reference sequence). The length of the CDR3 is 15 residues. The CDR3 region is CASSPTSGRFHEQFF. The CDR3 DNA sequence: TGTGCCAGCAGCCCGACTAGCGGGAGATTTCATGAGCAGTTCTTC.

This clonotype occurred a few times. The V call is TRBV6-2 or TRBV6-3, the J call TRBJ2-7, with TRBD1 matching 10 bases. This CDR3 contains 15 residues. Trimming took 5 bases from V and 7 from J; bases not matched to a gene: 11. The germline V gene has CDR1 MNHEY and CDR2 SVGEGT. The CDR3 sequence is CASSGQGVVPGEQYF. The CDR3 DNA reads TGTGCCAGCAGTGGACAGGGGGTCGTCCCGGGTGAGCAGTACTTC.

The chain uses TRBV3-1 and TRBJ2-2, with 7 nucleotides matching TRBD2. The V gene's germline CDR1 is LGHDT and CDR2 YNNKEL (reference sequence). This CDR3 is built from 16 residues. The ends lost 1 base at V and 1 base at J; junction bases unmatched: 3. In nucleotides, the CDR3 is TGTGCCAGCAGCCAAGCTGGCGGGAGGAACACCGGGGAGCTGTTTTTT. The encoded protein is CASSQAGGRNTGELFF.

Ten or more counts support this clonotype. The chain links TRBV6-2 or TRBV6-3 to TRBJ2-7, with 8 positions matching TRBD2. CDR1 is MNHEY, CDR2 SVGEGT, per germline. Trimming cost V 6 bases and J 0 bases; bases outside gene matches: 16. This CDR3 has 18 amino acids. The CDR3 reads CASSLPGLENSNSYEQYF. The DNA for the CDR3 is TGTGCCAGCAGCTTGCCGGGACTAGAAAATTCTAACTCCTACGAGCAGTACTTC.

As to this clonotype: A read error is possible here, since a much larger clone lies one base away. V gene TRBV11-1 combines with J gene TRBJ1-1; TRBD1 matches 7 bases. The CDR3 loop spans 16 amino acids. With V trimmed by 5 bases and J by 1 base, 10 bases remained unmatched. Germline CDR1 SGHAT, CDR2 FQDESV (reference sequence). The CDR3 loop reads CASSTGQITGNTEAFF. The CDR3 DNA reads as TGTGCCAGCAGCACGGGACAGATCACGGGGAACACTGAAGCTTTCTTT.

This clonotype was detected a few times. CDR3: CASSLGAADSYEQYF. CDR3 sequence (DNA): TGCGCCAGCAGCTTGGGAGCAGCGGACTCCTACGAGCAGTACTTC. The genes are TRBV5-1 and TRBJ2-7; weak D call: TRBD2 (5 bases). The V gene's germline CDR1 is SGHRS and CDR2 YFSETQ. CDR3 length: 15 amino acids. V lost 0 bases, J lost 0 bases, and 10 bases lay in between. Drawing the rest from reference TRBV5-1 and TRBJ2-7, the complete variable domain is KAGVTQTPRYLIKTRGQQVTLSCSPISGHRSVSWYQQTPGQGLQFLFEYFSETQRNKGNFPGRFSGRQFSNSRSEMNVSTLELGDSALYLCASSLGAADSYEQYFGPGTRLTVT.

The V and J genes are TRBV4-3 and TRBJ2-1; tentatively, D is TRBD1 (5 bases). Trimming pared 3 bases from V and 7 bases from J, leaving 22 bases between. Germline V gives CDR1 LGHNA, CDR2 YSLEER. CDR3 length: 17 amino acids. This CDR3 is CASSQDRRAGSGNEQFF. CDR3 in DNA: TGCGCCAGCAGCCAGGACCGTCGCGCAGGGTCAGGGAATGAGCAGTTCTTC.

The chain is built from TRBV28 and TRBJ2-3; no firm D call. V was cut by 9 bases and J by 2 bases, with 9 bases left in between. CDR1 is MDHEN, CDR2 SYDVKM, per germline. This CDR3 is 12 amino acids long. Written as DNA, the CDR3 is TGTGCCAGTTGGGATTTCACAGATACGCAGTATTTT. It translates to CASWDFTDTQYF.

In this sample, this clonotype turned up a few times. The chain employs TRBV24-1 and TRBJ2-1, with D possibly being TRBD1 (6 bases). The CDR3 totals 15 residues. Per the germline V gene, CDR1 is KGHDR and CDR2 is SFDVKD. V was pared by 5 bases and J by 3 bases, with 13 bases between. In DNA, the CDR3 is TGTGCCACCAGTGGTTCCGGGACAAGCTACAATGAGCAGTTCTTC. This encodes CATSGSGTSYNEQFF.

This clonotype occurred many times. The chain recombines TRBV11-3 with TRBJ2-1; the match to TRBD2 covers 9 bases. The CDR3 is 16 amino acids. With 5 bases clipped from V and 7 bases from J, the junction kept 12 bases outside the gene matches. CDR1 SGHNT and CDR2 YENEEA come from the germline V gene. DNA of the CDR3: TGTGCCAGCAGCAGGAAGCGGGAGGTTCGGTTAAATGAGCAGTTCTTC. Its translation is CASSRKREVRLNEQFF. Combining the CDR3 with reference TRBV11-3 and TRBJ2-1 gives the whole variable domain EAGVVQSPRYKIIEKKQPVAFWCNPISGHNTLYWYLQNLGQGPELLIRYENEEAVDDSQLPKDRFSAERLKGVDSTLKIQPAELGDSAVYLCASSRKREVRLNEQFFGPGTRLTVL.

This clonotype was counted at least ten times. This chain connects TRBV6-1 to TRBJ1-5, with D unresolved. The V gene's germline CDR1 is MNHNS and CDR2 SASEGT. This CDR3 has 15 amino acids. V shed 3 bases and J shed 0 bases, with 9 bases lying between them. The DNA of the CDR3 is TGTGCCAGCAGTGATATTTGGTATAGCAATCAGCCCCAGCATTTT. Amino acids: CASSDIWYSNQPQHF.

Ten or more counts support this clonotype. The V and J genes are TRBV11-2 and TRBJ2-5, with D maybe TRBD2 (5 bases). The length of the CDR3 is 14 residues. The V gene lost 1 base and the J gene lost 1 base, with 7 bases spanning the gap. Germline assignment: CDR1 SGHAT and CDR2 FQNNGV. The DNA of the CDR3 is TGTGCCAGCAGCTTAGTTGAGGGCCAAGAGACCCAGTACTTC. Its translation: CASSLVEGQETQYF.